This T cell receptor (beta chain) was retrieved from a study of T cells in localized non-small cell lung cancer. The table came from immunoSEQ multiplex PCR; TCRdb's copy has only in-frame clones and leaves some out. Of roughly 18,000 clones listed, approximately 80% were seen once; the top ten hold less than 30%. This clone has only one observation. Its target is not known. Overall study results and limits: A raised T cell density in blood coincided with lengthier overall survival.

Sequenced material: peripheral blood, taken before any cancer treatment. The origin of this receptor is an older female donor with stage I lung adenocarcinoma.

The DNA of the CDR3 is TGTGCCAGCAGCTTGGCCGGGACGGGAAAACTGTTTTTT. Encoded protein: CASSLAGTGKLFF. The gene calls are TRBV5-6 and TRBJ1-4; a possible D gene is TRBD1 (5 bases). The ends were cut back, 0 bases at V and 10 bases at J, with 10 bases in the middle. CDR1 SGHDT and CDR2 YYEEEE come from the germline V gene. The CDR3 has 13 amino acids.